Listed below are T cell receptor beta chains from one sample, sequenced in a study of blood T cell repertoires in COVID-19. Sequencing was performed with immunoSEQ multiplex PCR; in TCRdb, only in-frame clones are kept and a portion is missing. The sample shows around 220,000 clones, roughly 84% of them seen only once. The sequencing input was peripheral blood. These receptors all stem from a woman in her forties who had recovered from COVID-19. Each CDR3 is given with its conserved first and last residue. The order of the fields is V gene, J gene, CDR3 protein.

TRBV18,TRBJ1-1,CASLLNEDTEAFF
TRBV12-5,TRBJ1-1,CASGLQHVGANTEAFF
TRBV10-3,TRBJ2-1,CAITDLAGAGGEQFF
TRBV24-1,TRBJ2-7,CATSDLEDRGFSYEQYF
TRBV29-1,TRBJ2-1,CSVALRGTGDNEQFF
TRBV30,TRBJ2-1,CAWTDYNEQFF
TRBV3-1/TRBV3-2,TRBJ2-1,CASSQDPAPRGANEQFF
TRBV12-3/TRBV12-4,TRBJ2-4,CASSLGQGNIQYF
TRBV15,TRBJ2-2,CATSTDSGLAGGTGELFF
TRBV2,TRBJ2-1,CASSGPHWGGEQFF
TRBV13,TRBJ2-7,CASRPRDSPTYEQYF
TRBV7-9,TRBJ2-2,CASSFQGHGTGELFF
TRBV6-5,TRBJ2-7,CASSSLGTGYKSEQYF